The 13 T cell receptor beta chains below all came from one sample that was sequenced in a study of blood T cell repertoires in COVID-19. TCRdb keeps only in-frame clones here, not all; method: immunoSEQ multiplex PCR. Here the sample spans some 270,000 clones, 85% being singletons. The sequencing sample was made of PBMCs or T cells enriched from blood (not recorded which). These receptors were taken from a woman aged 45-65 years with acute COVID-19.

This clone has just a few counts. The chain joins TRBV29-1 to TRBJ2-7; no firm D call. The V gene lost 4 bases and the J gene lost 5 bases, with 18 bases spanning the gap. The CDR3 sequence is 14 residues long. The V gene's germline CDR1 is SQVTM and CDR2 ANQGSEA. CDR3 protein: CSVAERLLRNEQYF. In nucleotides, the CDR3 is TGCAGCGTTGCAGAACGCTTATTGCGGAACGAGCAGTACTTC.

This sequence joins TRBV5-1 and TRBJ2-2, with no clear D. The CDR3 consists of 15 residues. With 4 bases removed from V and 0 bases from J, the gap between germline ends came to 10 bases. Germline CDR1 and CDR2: SGHRS and YFSETQ. This CDR3 reads CASSQAPPNTGELFF. DNA of the CDR3: TGCGCCAGCAGCCAAGCCCCACCGAACACCGGGGAGCTGTTTTTT. Full variable domain (rest looked up from reference TRBV5-1 and TRBJ2-2): KAGVTQTPRYLIKTRGQQVTLSCSPISGHRSVSWYQQTPGQGLQFLFEYFSETQRNKGNFPGRFSGRQFSNSRSEMNVSTLELGDSALYLCASSQAPPNTGELFFGEGSRLTVL.

The rearrangement joins TRBV25-1 to TRBJ2-2; a possible D gene is TRBD2 (5 bases). The CDR3 extends over 15 amino acids. Germline V gives CDR1 MGHDK, CDR2 SYGVNS. Trimming left V 6 bases short and J 9 bases short, with 20 bases between. The CDR3 DNA reads TGTGCCAGCAGCGAGGACGGGGTGAGGCACCGGGAGCTGTTTTTT. It is translated as CASSEDGVRHRELFF.

This clone has more than one count but fewer than ten. The chain has TRBV11-3 and TRBJ2-7, with 11 nucleotides matching TRBD1. The germline gives CDR1 SGHNT, CDR2 YENEEA. V gave up 5 bases and J gave up 0 bases; unmatched junction bases: 3. The CDR3 covers 15 residues. CDR3 loop: CASSPGTGGSYEQYF. Here the CDR3 DNA reads TGTGCCAGCAGCCCCGGGACAGGGGGCTCCTACGAGCAGTACTTC.

The chain recombines TRBV5-1 with TRBJ2-3; 16 nucleotides match TRBD2. This CDR3 spans 18 amino acids. The ends lost 2 bases at V and 6 bases at J; junction bases unmatched: 9. Germline V gene sequence: CDR1 SGHRS, CDR2 YFSETQ. This CDR3 is CASSLTGTSGGAPDTQYF. CDR3 DNA: TGCGCCAGCAGCTTAACCGGGACTAGCGGGGGGGCCCCCGATACGCAGTATTTT.

The rearrangement links TRBV10-3 to TRBJ1-5, with D possibly TRBD1 on 6 matching bases. Germline assignment: CDR1 ENHRY and CDR2 SYGVKD. The CDR3 contains 14 residues. Trimming stripped 7 bases from V and 4 bases from J, with 14 bases between. The CDR3, as DNA: TGTGCCATCAAGGGGGACGGACAAAATCAGCCCCAGCATTTT. Amino acids: CAIKGDGQNQPQHF.

The rearrangement links TRBV29-1 to TRBJ2-6, with TRBD1 matching over 7 bases. The V and J ends lost 8 bases and 2 bases, in that order; junction bases with no gene match: 12. Germline CDR1 and CDR2: SQVTM and ANQGSEA. The CDR3 runs to 16 residues. This CDR3 is CSSSRDREAGANVLTF. CDR3 bases: TGCAGCTCTTCCCGGGACAGAGAAGCTGGGGCCAACGTCCTGACTTTC.

In this sample, this clone turned up a few times. The J gene is TRBJ1-1, the V gene TRBV7-2; D not certain. V lost 1 base to trimming and J lost 1 base, with 7 bases between them. The CDR3 spans 14 residues. Germline loops: CDR1 SGHTA, CDR2 FQGNSA. The CDR3 DNA reads TGTGCCAGCAGCTTAGGGCGGGGGAACACTGAAGCTTTCTTT. Encoded protein: CASSLGRGNTEAFF.

The V gene is TRBV12-3 or TRBV12-4, the J gene TRBJ2-7, with unresolved D. Trimming took 7 bases from V and 1 from J, leaving 11 bases between them. The CDR3 runs 13 residues. CDR3 nucleotides: TGTGCCAGCACCCTGAGCCCGTCCTACGAGCAGTACTTC. It yields the protein CASTLSPSYEQYF.

The chain joins TRBV2 to TRBJ1-2, with 7 bases that match TRBD1. Germline values: CDR1 SNHLY, CDR2 FYNNEI. The junction had 1 base not matched to a gene; V was cut back by 4 bases and J by 2 bases. The CDR3 is made up of 13 amino acids. DNA of the CDR3: TGTGCCAGCAGTGCGGACAGGAACTATGGCTACACCTTC. The encoded protein is CASSADRNYGYTF.

V is TRBV6-2 or TRBV6-3 and J is TRBJ1-2; 8 nucleotides align to TRBD1. Germline V CDR1 and CDR2: MNHEY, SVGEGT. CDR3 size: 14 residues. J gave up 4 bases and V 4 bases, and 5 bases lay outside the gene matches. The CDR3 sequence is CASSFGQGGYGYTF. The CDR3 nucleotides are TGTGCCAGCAGTTTCGGACAGGGAGGCTATGGCTACACCTTC.

Concerning this clone itself: The junction and the germline gene differ at one end; a read error may be behind it. This chain connects TRBV5-1 to TRBJ1-6; maybe TRBD1 (6 bases). This CDR3 is built from 14 residues. Germline V gives CDR1 SGHRS, CDR2 YFSETQ. In nucleotides, the CDR3 is TGCGCCAGCACCTTGGTAGGGGGAAGTTTACCCCTCCACTTT. Encoded protein: CASTLVGGSLPLHF.

The rearrangement uses TRBV5-6 and TRBJ1-5; a possible D gene is TRBD1 (5 bases). The CDR3 totals 17 residues. Germline loops: CDR1 SGHDT, CDR2 YYEEEE. Trimming removed 5 bases at V and 2 bases at J, with 20 bases between. CDR3 sequence reads: CASSQQATGAGNQPQHF. The CDR3 DNA reads TGTGCCAGCAGTCAACAGGCTACTGGGGCTGGCAATCAGCCCCAGCATTTT.